This T cell receptor (beta chain) was sequenced for a study of regulatory T cells in long-lasting Graves disease. Arm-PCR with iRepertoire HTBI primers amplified the CDR3 regions for these TCR beta libraries. TCRdb reprocessed the multiplex PCR reads via MiXCR and lists one record per CDR3 protein. The sample shows some 500,000 distinct CDR3 sequences, around an eighth of them seen only once. Time point meaning: newly diagnosed GD, antithyroid drugs for less than 3 months. PBMCs were the source of the RNA used for TCR sequencing. This CDR3 is 13 amino acids long. The V gene's germline CDR1 is SGHVS and CDR2 FQNEAQ. After removal of 1 base from V and 15 bases from J, the junction contained 9 bases not matched to a gene. These same records also appear under a second study, on T cells in Graves' hyperthyroidism and ophthalmopathy.

This clonotype was sampled from a man aged 25 to 40 with Graves disease. The chain carries TRBV7-8 and TRBJ2-1; 7 bases match TRBD2. This specimen consisted of peripheral blood mononuclear cells (PBMCs), obtained at new diagnosis, from a patient treated with antithyroid drugs. The CDR3 sequence is CASSLDGRDYLFF. CDR3 sequence (DNA): TGTGCCAGCAGCTTAGATGGAAGGGACTACTTGTTCTTC.